This T cell receptor beta chain came from a study of T cell repertoires in cytomegalovirus infection. The wider study: Through public TCR beta signatures, both CMV infection and matching HLA type were indicated. Study-wide results and caveats: Carriers of CMV plus the relevant HLA were identified by cumulative public TCR beta family frequency. Dominating the ex vivo response were TCR beta clonotypes that were CMV-specific and HLA-C-restricted.

TCRdb itself ran the reads through MiXCR, one entry per CDR3 protein. Of about 200,000 distinct CDR3 sequences in the sample, about a tenth were seen once. Germline CDR1 and CDR2: MDHEN and SYDVKM. The trim removed 5 bases at V and 6 bases at J, leaving 5 bases unmatched. The CDR3 has 13 amino acids. This clonotype has at least ten counts. Its antigen is unidentified. The sequence came from a human donor in good health (CMV status not recorded). Some clones in this sample may be carry-over from other donors' samples. The rearrangement uses TRBV28 and TRBJ1-2; TRBD1 aligns across 8 bases. Sequencing was performed on PBMCs. The CDR3 nucleotides read TGTGCCAGCAGTCTGACAGGGGAGGATGGCTACACCTTC. It yields the protein CASSLTGEDGYTF.